Described below is a single T cell receptor beta chain sequence and its context. Its antigen is not identified. The treatment here: approximately nine-day PBMC culture with coronavirus spike peptide pools or control peptides (ViraFEST assay). The Oncomine TCR Beta short-read assay generated sequence data from the DNA of cultured CD4+ T cells. The genomic DNA was obtained from cultured CD4+ T cells by extraction with the QIAamp micro DNA kit. TCRdb ran MiXCR on the PCR reads and lists one entry per CDR3 protein. The top ten clones hold 13% of a sample with some 21,000 distinct CDR3 sequences, approximately 59% of them seen once. These data come from a study of vaccination and CD4 T cells after COVID-19. Broader study findings: There were relatively few convalescent patients studied, and there were no early post-infection timepoints. SARS-CoV-2-reactive clonotypes rose nonsignificantly, with the median going from roughly 19 to 38.

The sequence was obtained from a human donor who received a COVID-19 vaccine. The specimen comprised CD4+ T cells from blood, cultured in vitro, sampled after SARS-CoV-2 vaccination.

The CDR3 DNA is TGTGCCAGCAGTGCGGACCACAGGGCCGAGCAGTACTTC. Amino acids: CASSADHRAEQYF. This chain joins TRBV2 and TRBJ2-7; perhaps TRBD1 as D (6 bases). The ends were cut back, 4 bases at V and 6 bases at J, with 13 bases in the middle. Germline CDR1 reads SNHLY; CDR2 reads FYNNEI. The CDR3 is 13 residues long. Using reference TRBV2 and TRBJ2-7 for the parts outside the CDR3, the full variable domain is EPEVTQTPSHQVTQMGQEVILRCVPISNHLYFYWYRQILGQKVEFLVSFYNNEISEKSEIFDDQFSVERPDGSNFTLKIRSTKLEDSAMYFCASSADHRAEQYFGPGTRLTVT.